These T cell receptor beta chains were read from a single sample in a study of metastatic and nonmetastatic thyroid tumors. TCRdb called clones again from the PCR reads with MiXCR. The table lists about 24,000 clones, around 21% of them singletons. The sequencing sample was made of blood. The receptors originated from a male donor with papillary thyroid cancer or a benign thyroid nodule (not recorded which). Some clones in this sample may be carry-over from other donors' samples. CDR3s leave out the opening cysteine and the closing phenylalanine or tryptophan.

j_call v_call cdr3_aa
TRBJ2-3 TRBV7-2 ASSPVRSDTQY
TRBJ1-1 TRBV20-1 SAMRTGGRVGTF
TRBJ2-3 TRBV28 ASSTIHLTTGALTDTQY
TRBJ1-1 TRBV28 ANGSGGNTEAF
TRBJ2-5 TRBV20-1 SARPQRETQY
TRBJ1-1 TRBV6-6 ASSYKRNRGRRNTEAF
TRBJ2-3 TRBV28 ASSFSGYEDTQY
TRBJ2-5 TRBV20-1 SASKPSGRQETQY
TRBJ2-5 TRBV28 ASIGRKTGQETQY
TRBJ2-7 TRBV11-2 ASSLDGSDRNSYEQY
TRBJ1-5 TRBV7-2 ASSLTPNKPQN
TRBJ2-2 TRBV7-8 ASSRTGLSRGGELF
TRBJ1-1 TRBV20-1 SARRLGRMNTEAF
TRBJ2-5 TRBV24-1 ATSEDYQETQY
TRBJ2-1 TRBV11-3 ASSLGNYNEQF
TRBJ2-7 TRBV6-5 ASSWGTSAIYEQY
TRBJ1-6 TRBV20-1 SARDPSTGSSYNSPLH
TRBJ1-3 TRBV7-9 ASSFSRTYGNTIY
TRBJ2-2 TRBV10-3 AISDGSLTGELF
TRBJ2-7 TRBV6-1 ASSAPGPPRPYEQY
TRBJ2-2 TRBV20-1 SARGLAGGPGELF
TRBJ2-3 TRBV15 ATSLRDPSTDTQY
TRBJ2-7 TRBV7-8 ASSQPGGEQY
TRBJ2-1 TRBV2 ASGYGAVNEQF
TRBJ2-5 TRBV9 ASSTDSQETQY
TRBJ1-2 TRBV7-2 ASSPDRGQGYT
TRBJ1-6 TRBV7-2 ASTTGGSPLQ
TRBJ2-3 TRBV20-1 SAREVQNTDTQY
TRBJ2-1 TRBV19 ASSIAGSNEQF
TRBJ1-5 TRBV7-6 ASSLALGRRFNQPQH
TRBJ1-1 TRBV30 AWANMNTEAF
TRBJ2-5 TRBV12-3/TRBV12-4 ASSPWTGRETQY
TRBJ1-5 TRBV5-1 ASSEEGNQPQH
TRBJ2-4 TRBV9 ASSVEGDRDILKAKNIQY
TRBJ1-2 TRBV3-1 ASSLSQGGGYT
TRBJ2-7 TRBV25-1 ASRRGDLVSYEQY
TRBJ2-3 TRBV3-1 AAGDTQY
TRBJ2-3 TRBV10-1 ASSESAGVTNTQY